Below, one T cell receptor (beta chain) is given with its context. What it recognizes is unknown. This specimen comes from a study of T cell responses to AZD1222 COVID-19 vaccine. Data came from immunoSEQ multiplex PCR; TCRdb stores just in-frame clones and leaves some out. The top ten hold less than 3% of the sample, which has around 180,000 clones, about 90% seen once. General study points: Repertoires were obtained only post-peak T cell response. Unmutated variant regions reportedly attract nearly half of all spike-specific TCRs. Only a handful of AZD1222 recipients, several in all, had baseline seropositivity. Breadth and depth of Spike-specific TCRs rose after two AZD1222 doses.

The CDR3 has 17 amino acids. The chain links TRBV21-1 to TRBJ1-1. TRBV21-1 is a pseudogene segment. The sample in question was peripheral blood, obtained on day 0 of MenACWY control vaccination. The receptor comes from an adult in good health. In DNA form, the CDR3 reads TGTGCCAGCAGCCCTCTATGGGACCCACGGGAGAACACTGAAGCTTTCTTT. The encoded protein is CASSPLWDPRENTEAFF.